The 17 T cell receptor beta chains below all came from one sample that was sequenced in a study of T cell responses to AZD1222 COVID-19 vaccine. This table comes from immunoSEQ multiplex PCR, and its TCRdb copy is limited to in-frame clones, with some not included. The data contain around 150,000 clones, 84% of them singletons. Sequences were derived from peripheral blood, sampled on day 0 of AZD1222 vaccination. The receptors come from an adult in good health.

In this sample, this clone turned up once. This rearrangement joins TRBV28 to TRBJ1-4; 8 nucleotides line up with TRBD1. The V segment lost 5 bases and the J segment 8 bases; nucleotides outside the gene matches: 10. The V gene's germline CDR1 is MDHEN and CDR2 SYDVKM. This CDR3 has 15 residues. Written as DNA, the CDR3 is TGTGCCAGCAGTACTACGGACAGGGTAAACGAAAAACTGTTTTTT. Encoded protein: CASSTTDRVNEKLFF.

The J gene is TRBJ2-7, the V gene TRBV7-3; the D gene is possibly TRBD2 (7 bases). This CDR3 has 15 amino acids. The germline gives CDR1 SGHTA, CDR2 FQGTGA. Trimming took off 3 bases at V and 2 bases at J, with 14 bases between the two ends. Here the CDR3 DNA reads TGTGCCAGCAGCTTGAGAGGGGGGGACGCCTACGAGCAGTACTTC. As protein: CASSLRGGDAYEQYF.

V usage is TRBV14 and J usage is TRBJ2-5; no clear D gene. The CDR3 runs 14 residues. The germline V and J ends were trimmed by 2 bases and 1 base, with 8 bases remaining between them. CDR1 and CDR2 from the germline V gene are SGHDN and FVKESK. CDR3 amino acids: CASSQRLIQETQYF. The CDR3 region has the DNA TGTGCCAGCAGCCAAAGACTTATCCAAGAGACCCAGTACTTC.

This chain uses TRBV30 with TRBJ1-6, with D perhaps TRBD1 (6 bases). V lost 5 bases, J lost 7 bases, and 15 bases lay in between. In germline, CDR1 is GTSNPN, CDR2 SVGIG (reference sequence). The CDR3 contains 14 residues. The CDR3 DNA reads as TGTGCCTGGCTACAGGGAGGGACAAATTCACCCCTCCACTTT. This translates into CAWLQGGTNSPLHF.

This rearrangement joins TRBV7-9 to TRBJ2-7; maybe TRBD2 (5 bases). This CDR3 is built from 15 residues. The germline V gene encodes CDR1 SEHNR and CDR2 FQNEAQ (reference sequence). Trimming shortened V by 1 base and J by 0 bases, and 10 bases separated the two germline ends. The CDR3 DNA is TGTGCCAGCAGCTTAGGACGGGAAACCTCCTACGAGCAGTACTTC. Amino acid sequence: CASSLGRETSYEQYF. Looking up the rest from reference TRBV7-9 and TRBJ2-7 gives the full variable domain: DTGVSQNPRHKITKRGQNVTFRCDPISEHNRLYWYRQTLGQGPEFLTYFQNEAQLEKSRLLSDRFSAERPKGSFSTLEIQRTEQGDSAMYLCASSLGRETSYEQYFGPGTRLTVT.

The chain has TRBV19 and TRBJ2-3; D unclear. Looked up from germline, CDR1 is LNHDA and CDR2 is SQIVND (reference sequence). CDR3 size: 13 residues. The germline V and J ends were trimmed by 6 bases and 6 bases, with 13 bases remaining between them. Here the CDR3 DNA reads TGTGCCAGTAGGGACGGACCCGGGGATACGCAGTATTTT. It translates to CASRDGPGDTQYF.

The CDR3 spells CASSLITGPNYGYTF. CDR3 nucleotides: TGTGCCAGCAGCTTAATTACAGGACCTAACTATGGCTACACCTTC. The chain couples TRBV7-2 to TRBJ1-2; D is perhaps TRBD1 (5 bases). Germline CDR1 is SGHTA and CDR2 is FQGNSA. The V and J ends lost 2 bases and 0 bases respectively, with 10 bases between them. This CDR3 contains 15 residues.

The V gene is TRBV30, the J gene TRBJ2-4; TRBD1 matches 9 bases. V shed 3 bases, J shed 3 bases, and the junction held 6 bases outside the gene matches. The length of the CDR3 is 15 residues. Germline V gene lookup returns CDR1 GTSNPN and CDR2 SVGIG (reference sequence). The CDR3 nucleotides read TGTGCCTGGAGCCACAGGGGGCTAGGCAAAAACATTCAGTACTTC. Protein: CAWSHRGLGKNIQYF.

The gene calls are TRBV13 and TRBJ2-7, with a weak D call TRBD2 (7 bases). Per the germline V gene, CDR1 is PRHDT and CDR2 is FYEKMQ (reference sequence). The germline V and J ends were trimmed by 3 bases and 5 bases, with 14 bases remaining between them. The CDR3 is made up of 14 amino acids. The CDR3, as DNA: TGTGCCAGCAGCTTCATCCCGGGGGGCAACGAGCAGTACTTC. Protein: CASSFIPGGNEQYF.

The chain recombines TRBV28 with TRBJ1-5; 7 nucleotides agree with TRBD1. The CDR3 contains 16 residues. Losses at the gene ends were 7 bases for V and 3 bases for J; bases not matched to a gene: 12. The germline gives CDR1 MDHEN, CDR2 SYDVKM. The CDR3 region is CASTQGGTVFNQPQHF. The CDR3 coding sequence is TGTGCCAGCACCCAAGGGGGGACAGTGTTCAATCAGCCCCAGCATTTT. The variable domain in full, completed from reference TRBV28 and TRBJ1-5, reads DVKVTQSSRYLVKRTGEKVFLECVQDMDHENMFWYRQDPGLGLRLIYFSYDVKMKEKGDIPEGYSVSREKKERFSLILESASTNQTSMYLCASTQGGTVFNQPQHFGDGTRLSIL.

V and J are TRBV5-1 and TRBJ2-3, with TRBD2 matching 7 bases. The V gene's germline CDR1 is SGHRS and CDR2 YFSETQ. This CDR3 spans 16 amino acids. The J segment lost 4 bases and the V segment lost 4 bases, leaving 12 bases of the junction unmatched. CDR3 amino acids: CASSLYTGTIADTQYF. As DNA, the CDR3 is TGCGCCAGCAGCCTTTATACCGGGACTATCGCAGATACGCAGTATTTT. The full variable domain, its missing parts supplied by reference TRBV5-1 and TRBJ2-3, is KAGVTQTPRYLIKTRGQQVTLSCSPISGHRSVSWYQQTPGQGLQFLFEYFSETQRNKGNFPGRFSGRQFSNSRSEMNVSTLELGDSALYLCASSLYTGTIADTQYFGPGTRLTVL.

This chain joins TRBV30 and TRBJ2-3; 12 bases line up with TRBD2. The germline V gene encodes CDR1 GTSNPN and CDR2 SVGIG (reference sequence). With V trimmed by 1 base and J by 2 bases, 7 bases remained unmatched. The CDR3 extends over 17 amino acids. The CDR3 sequence is CAWSGSPSGGVTDTQYF. CDR3 bases: TGTGCCTGGAGTGGTTCTCCTAGCGGGGGGGTCACAGATACGCAGTATTTT.

The CDR3 region is CASSQDRGGRETEAFF. The CDR3 region has the DNA TGTGCCAGCAGCCAAGATAGGGGGGGCAGGGAGACTGAAGCTTTCTTT. The rearrangement joins TRBV3-1 (or the pseudogene TRBV3-2) to TRBJ1-1, with D perhaps matching TRBD1 (6 bases). Germline V gene data show CDR1 as LGHDT and CDR2 as YNNKEL (reference sequence). V lost 0 bases and J 5 bases, leaving 16 bases between the germline ends. CDR3 size: 16 residues.

Only one count was recorded for this clone. Here the CDR3 reads CASSEAGSPVAKNIQYF. CDR3 coding DNA: TGTGCCAGCAGTGAAGCTGGCAGCCCGGTAGCCAAAAACATTCAGTACTTC. V is TRBV25-1 and J is TRBJ2-4, with D unclear. V was trimmed by 2 bases and J by 0 bases, leaving 14 bases between them. The CDR3 has 17 residues. Per the germline V gene, CDR1 is MGHDK and CDR2 is SYGVNS.

The chain is built from TRBV30 and TRBJ2-1; possible D gene TRBD2, 7 bases. This CDR3 comprises 15 residues. The V and J ends lost 5 bases and 3 bases respectively, with 17 bases between them. Germline V CDR1 and CDR2: GTSNPN, SVGIG (reference sequence). Here the CDR3 DNA reads TGTGCCTGGGTAAAGAGGGGGGGGCTCTACAATGAGCAGTTCTTC. Translated: CAWVKRGGLYNEQFF.

The V gene is TRBV29-1, the J gene TRBJ1-2; a possible D gene is TRBD1 (5 bases). The V and J ends lost 6 bases and 4 bases respectively, with 18 bases between them. The CDR3 length is 14 residues. CDR1 and CDR2 (germline): SQVTM, ANQGSEA. This CDR3 reads CSVSSPGTLYGYTF. CDR3 DNA: TGCAGCGTCTCCTCTCCCGGGACTCTCTATGGCTACACCTTC.

The gene calls are TRBV10-3 and TRBJ2-5, with a weak D call TRBD2 (7 bases). The CDR3 consists of 17 residues. The germline V gene encodes CDR1 ENHRY and CDR2 SYGVKD. V was clipped by 7 bases and J by 4 bases, with 25 bases between them. Written as DNA, the CDR3 is TGTGCCATCATAGGCTCTAAGGGGGGGGCCTTTGGAGAGACCCAGTACTTC. This gives the protein CAIIGSKGGAFGETQYF.